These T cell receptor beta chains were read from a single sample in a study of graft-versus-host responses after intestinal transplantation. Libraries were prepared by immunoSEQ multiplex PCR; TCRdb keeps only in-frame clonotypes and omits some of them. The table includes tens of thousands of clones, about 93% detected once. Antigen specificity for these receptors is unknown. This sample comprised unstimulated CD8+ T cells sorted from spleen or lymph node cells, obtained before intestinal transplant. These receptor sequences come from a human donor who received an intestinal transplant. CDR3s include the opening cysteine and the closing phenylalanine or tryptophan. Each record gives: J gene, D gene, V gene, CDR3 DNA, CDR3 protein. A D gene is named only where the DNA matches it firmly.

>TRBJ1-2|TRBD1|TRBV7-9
TGTGCCAACAGCTCGAGGGACAGGGTTGGCTACACCTTC
CANSSRDRVGYTF
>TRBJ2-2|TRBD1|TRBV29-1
TGCAGCGTGGGACAGGGAGCCCCGAACACCGGGGAGCTGTTTTTT
CSVGQGAPNTGELFF
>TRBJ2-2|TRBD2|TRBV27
TGTGCCAGCAGTTTCCGGGCTAGCGGGGTGAACACCGGGGAGCTGTTTTTT
CASSFRASGVNTGELFF
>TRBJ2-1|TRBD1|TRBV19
TGTGCCAGTAGTATTATTTTCGGAACAGGGGTAATGAATGAGCAGTTCTTC
CASSIIFGTGVMNEQFF
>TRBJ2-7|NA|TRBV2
TGTGCCAGCAGACACAGAGTCAGGAACTACGAGCAGTACTTC
CASRHRVRNYEQYF
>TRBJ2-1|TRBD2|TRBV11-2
TGTGCCAGCAGCTTACAAGGCGGGGGGGCCAATGAGCAGTTCTTC
CASSLQGGGANEQFF
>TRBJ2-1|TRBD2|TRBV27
TGTGCCAGCAGCCACGGACTAGCGGGGTACAATGAGCAGTTCTTC
CASSHGLAGYNEQFF
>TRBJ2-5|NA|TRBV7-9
TGTGCCAGCAGCCAGACAACAGGTCTCCAGACCCAGTACTTC
CASSQTTGLQTQYF
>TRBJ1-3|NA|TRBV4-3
TGCGCCAGCAGCCAGAACAGAGGAAACACCATATATTTT
CASSQNRGNTIYF
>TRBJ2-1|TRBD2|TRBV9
TGTGCCAGCAGCGTAGGGGGTCTTAGCGGGGGGGCCTATTACAATGAGCAGTTCTTC
CASSVGGLSGGAYYNEQFF
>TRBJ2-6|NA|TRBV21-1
TGTGCCAGCAGCAAAGCGCCGGTGGATCTGGGACAGAATACCTCTGGGGCCAACGTCCTGACTTTC
CASSKAPVDLGQNTSGANVLTF
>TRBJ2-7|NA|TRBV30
TGTGCCTGGAGTGTACATTGGGAGCAGTACTTC
CAWSVHWEQYF
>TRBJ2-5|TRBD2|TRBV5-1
TGCGCCAGCAGCTTGGATGGGACTAGCGGGGGACTAGAGACCCAGTACTTC
CASSLDGTSGGLETQYF
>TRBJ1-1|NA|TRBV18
TGTGCCAGCCTTGGGGGCTGGGTGGGGGAGAACACTGAAGCTTTCTTT
CASLGGWVGENTEAFF
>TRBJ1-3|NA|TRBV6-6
TGTGCCAGCAGAGATATGACAGTCTCTGGAAACACCATATATTTT
CASRDMTVSGNTIYF
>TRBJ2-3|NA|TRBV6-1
TGTGCCAGCAGTGTTCTGGACAGCGCAGATACGCAGTATTTT
CASSVLDSADTQYF
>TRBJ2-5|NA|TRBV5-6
TGTGCCAGCAGCTGGACTACGAGCCAAGAGACCCAGTACTTC
CASSWTTSQETQYF
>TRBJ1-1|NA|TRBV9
TGTGCCAGCAGCGTAGTCATTGGGGGGGGAATCCAAGCTTTCTTT
CASSVVIGGGIQAFF
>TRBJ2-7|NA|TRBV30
TGTGCCTGGAGACGTAGCCCCCCTTACTACGAGCAGTACTTC
CAWRRSPPYYEQYF
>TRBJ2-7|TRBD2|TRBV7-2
TGTGCCAGCAGCTTAGAAAAGGGAGGGGCCTACGAGCAGTACTTC
CASSLEKGGAYEQYF
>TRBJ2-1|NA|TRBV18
TGTGCCAGCTCACCCCCCGGGAAGGAGCAGTTCTTC
CASSPPGKEQFF
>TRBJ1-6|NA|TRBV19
TGTGCCAGTAGTATAGTCGACGGCAGCCGGAGCTCCTATAATTCACCCCTCCACTTT
CASSIVDGSRSSYNSPLHF
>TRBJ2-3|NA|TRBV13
TGTGCCAGCTCACTTGGGCCCCAACCCACAGATACGCAGTATTTT
CASSLGPQPTDTQYF
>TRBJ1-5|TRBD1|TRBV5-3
TGTGCCAGAAGTGCGGACAGGGGGATTATTAGCAATCAGCCCCAGCATTTT
CARSADRGIISNQPQHF
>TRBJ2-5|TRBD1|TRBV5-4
TGTGCCAGCAGCTTGATAGGGACAGAAGAAGAGACCCAGTACTTC
CASSLIGTEEETQYF
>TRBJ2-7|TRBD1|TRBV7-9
TGTGCCAGCAGCCGGGACAGTAATACCTACGAGCAGTACTTC
CASSRDSNTYEQYF
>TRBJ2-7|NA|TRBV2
TGTGCCAGCACCGGACTGATCTACGAGCAGTACTTC
CASTGLIYEQYF
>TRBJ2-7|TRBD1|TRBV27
TGTGCCAGCAGTTTACTTCGGACAGGACGCTCCTACGAGCAGTACTTC
CASSLLRTGRSYEQYF
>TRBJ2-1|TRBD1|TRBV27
TGTGCCAGCGGAAAAAGAGGGACAGGGGATGAGCAGTTCTTC
CASGKRGTGDEQFF